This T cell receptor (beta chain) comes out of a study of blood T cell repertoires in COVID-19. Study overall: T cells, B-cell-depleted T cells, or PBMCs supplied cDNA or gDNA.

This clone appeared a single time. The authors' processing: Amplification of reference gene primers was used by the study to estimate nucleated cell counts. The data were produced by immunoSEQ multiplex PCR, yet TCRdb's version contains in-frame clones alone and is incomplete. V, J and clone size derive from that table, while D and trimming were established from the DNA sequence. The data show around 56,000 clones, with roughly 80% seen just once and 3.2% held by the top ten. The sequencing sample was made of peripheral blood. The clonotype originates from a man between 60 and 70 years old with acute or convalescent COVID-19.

Here the CDR3 reads CASSLEETGHSYEQYF. In DNA form, the CDR3 reads TGTGCCAGCAGCTTGGAGGAGACAGGGCACTCCTACGAGCAGTACTTC. The chain has TRBV5-4 and TRBJ2-7, with 7 positions matching TRBD1. V was pared by 0 bases and J by 0 bases, with 6 bases of the junction left unmatched. Germline V gives CDR1 SGHNT, CDR2 YYREEE (reference sequence). The CDR3 length is 16 residues.